This T cell receptor beta chain appears in the sequencing data of a study of blood T cell repertoires in COVID-19. Study overall: Whether acute or convalescent, the COVID-19 samples came from the United States, Italy and Spain. T cells, B-cell-depleted T cells, or PBMCs provided the cDNA or gDNA that served as material.

Deletions cut 2 bases from V and 5 bases from J, with 9 bases between. Looked up from germline, CDR1 is GTSNPN and CDR2 is SVGIG (reference sequence). This CDR3 is built from 12 residues. The authors' processing: Amplification from reference gene primers served as the basis for estimated nucleated cell counts. Repertoires were generated with immunoSEQ multiplex PCR, while TCRdb's copy carries only in-frame clones and drops some. V and J calls and clone size come straight from that table; D and trimming were deduced from the DNA. The sample yields approximately 240,000 clones, 80% to 90% seen once. This rearrangement joins TRBV30 to TRBJ1-1; D gene unclear. The sequence came from a woman older than 75 with active or convalescent COVID-19. The sample was peripheral blood. CDR3 sequence reads: CAWSQTRTEAFF. CDR3 nucleotides: TGTGCCTGGAGTCAAACGCGGACTGAAGCTTTCTTT. The full variable domain, with the rest looked up from reference TRBV30 and TRBJ1-1, is SQTIHQWPATLVQPVGSPLSLECTVEGTSNPNLYWYRQAAGRGLQLLFYSVGIGQISSEVPQNLSASRPQDRQFILSSKKLLLSDSGFYLCAWSQTRTEAFFGQGTRLTVV.